This section outlines one T cell receptor beta chain sequence together with its context. Its target is unknown. Per germline, CDR1 SGDLS and CDR2 YYNGEE. The CDR3 is made up of 16 amino acids. The V and J ends lost 1 base and 8 bases, in that order; junction bases with no gene match: 11. The source of the sample is a study of cytomegalovirus exposure and HLA in healthy donors. Study outcomes and limitations: Cytomegalovirus association was listed for about 180 TCR beta chains. Further analysis, carried out later, found HLA-associated TCR beta chains more clonally expanded than equally common other chains.

The primer mix had 60 Vbeta and 13 Jbeta primers. The authors' processing: In a later analysis, roughly 86 million unique TCR beta chains included roughly 11 million shared by two or more donors. The data were produced by immunoSEQ multiplex PCR, yet TCRdb's version contains in-frame clones alone and is incomplete. The V and J calls and the clone size are those of that table, but D and trimming were determined from the DNA. The sample shows about 140,000 clones, just under 85% of them seen only once. The rearrangement links TRBV9 to TRBJ2-1; 8 bases align to TRBD2. The sample was PBMCs. This sequence was found in a woman between 55 and 75 years old in good health and CMV-seropositive. The CDR3 region has the DNA TGTGCCAGCAGCGTATCCGGTCGACTAGCGCGCGATGAGCAGTTCTTC. Protein sequence: CASSVSGRLARDEQFF.